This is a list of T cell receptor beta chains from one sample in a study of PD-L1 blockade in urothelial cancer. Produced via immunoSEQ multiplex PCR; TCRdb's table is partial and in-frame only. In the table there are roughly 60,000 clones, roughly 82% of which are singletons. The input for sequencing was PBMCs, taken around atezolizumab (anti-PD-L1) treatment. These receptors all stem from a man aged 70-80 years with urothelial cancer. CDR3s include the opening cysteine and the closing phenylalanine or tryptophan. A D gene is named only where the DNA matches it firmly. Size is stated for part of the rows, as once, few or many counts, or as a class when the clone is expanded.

CASSPEFGEKLFF	TGTGCCAGCTCACCAGAGTTCGGTGAAAAACTGTTTTTT	TRBJ1-4	-	TRBV18	-
CASTLGGSNFYEQYF	TGTGCCAGCACCCTGGGGGGGTCCAATTTCTACGAGCAGTACTTC	TRBJ2-7	TRBD2	TRBV7-2	-
CASSFQQQETQYF	TGTGCCAGCAGCTTCCAACAGCAAGAGACCCAGTACTTC	TRBJ2-5	-	TRBV7-2	-
CASSQDPGGSYGYTF	TGCGCCAGCAGCCAAGATCCAGGGGGCAGCTATGGCTACACCTTC	TRBJ1-2	TRBD1	TRBV4-1	-
CASKSSGSYNEQFF	TGTGCCAGTAAGTCTAGCGGGAGTTACAATGAGCAGTTCTTC	TRBJ2-1	TRBD2	TRBV19	-
CASSPRGEGYGYTF	TGCGCCAGCAGCCCCCGGGGAGAGGGCTATGGCTACACCTTC	TRBJ1-2	-	TRBV5-1	few
CASSEGLSVDEQFF	TGTGCCAGCAGTGAAGGACTCAGCGTCGATGAGCAGTTCTTC	TRBJ2-1	-	TRBV2	once
CSVEEAKGAYNEQFF	TGCAGCGTTGAAGAGGCCAAGGGGGCTTACAATGAGCAGTTCTTC	TRBJ2-1	TRBD1	TRBV29-1	-
CASSLGTAKYF	TGCGCCAGCAGCTTGGGGACAGCTAAGTACTTC	TRBJ2-5	-	TRBV5-1	-
CASRTGDGYTF	TGTGCCTCAAGGACAGGAGACGGCTACACCTTC	TRBJ1-2	TRBD1	TRBV19	once
CSVRTGRDTEAFF	TGCAGCGTACGGACAGGGCGAGACACTGAAGCTTTCTTT	TRBJ1-1	TRBD1	TRBV29-1	few
CASSVGQLQETQYF	TGTGCCAGCAGCGTGGGACAGCTGCAAGAGACCCAGTACTTC	TRBJ2-5	TRBD1	TRBV7-2	-
CAISESQDYGYTF	TGTGCCATCAGTGAGTCGCAGGACTATGGCTACACCTTC	TRBJ1-2	-	TRBV10-3	-
CASSLGAGNGYTF	TGTGCCAGCAGCTTAGGGGCAGGGAATGGCTACACCTTC	TRBJ1-2	-	TRBV7-6	-
CASSSKGGVSSYEQYF	TGTGCCAGCAGCTCTAAGGGCGGGGTTAGCTCCTACGAGCAGTACTTC	TRBJ2-7	-	TRBV7-2	-